This passage covers 11 T cell receptor beta chains from one sample sequenced in a study of blood T cell repertoires in COVID-19. The table came from immunoSEQ multiplex PCR; TCRdb's copy has only in-frame clones and leaves some out. Among about 280,000 clones listed, around 90% were seen once. Material: PBMCs or T cells enriched from blood (not recorded which). The receptors come from a woman in her fifties or sixties in a cohort exposed to, infected with or recovered from COVID-19 (not recorded which).

The chain recombines TRBV18 with TRBJ2-5; D possibly corresponds to TRBD2 (6 bases). Germline V gene sequence: CDR1 KGHSH, CDR2 LQKENI. The CDR3 sequence is 13 residues long. Trimming stripped 1 base from V and 4 bases from J, with 7 bases between. In DNA form, the CDR3 reads TGTGCCAGCTCACCACTGGGGGGAGAGACCCAGTACTTC. As protein: CASSPLGGETQYF. Full variable domain (remainder filled in from reference TRBV18 and TRBJ2-5): NAGVMQNPRHLVRRRGQEARLRCSPMKGHSHVYWYRQLPEEGLKFMVYLQKENIIDESGMPKERFSAEFPKEGPSILRIQQVVRGDSAAYFCASSPLGGETQYFGPGTRLLVL.

V usage is TRBV28 and J usage is TRBJ2-3; TRBD2 might be the D (5 bases). Germline CDR1 MDHEN, CDR2 SYDVKM. V gave up 9 bases and J gave up 1 base, with 11 bases separating them. This CDR3 contains 13 residues. In DNA, the CDR3 is TGTGCCAGTGGGAGTTTTCGCACAGATACGCAGTATTTT. Translating it yields CASGSFRTDTQYF.

V gene TRBV19 combines with J gene TRBJ1-1; D remains unclear. The V gene's germline CDR1 is LNHDA and CDR2 SQIVND (reference sequence). Trimming left V 7 bases short and J 1 base short, with 10 bases between. The CDR3 contains 13 residues. CDR3 residues: CASKRTSNTEAFF. CDR3 in DNA: TGTGCCAGTAAGCGAACGTCGAACACTGAAGCTTTCTTT.

The V and J genes are TRBV19 and TRBJ2-1; 8 nucleotides match TRBD2. The length of the CDR3 is 13 residues. Per the germline V gene, CDR1 is LNHDA and CDR2 is SQIVND (reference sequence). Germline trimming cut 7 bases from V and 9 bases from J; bases unmatched to any gene: 8. CDR3 nucleotides: TGTGCCAGTAAGGCGGGAGGTTTGGGTGAGCAGTTCTTC. Translating it yields CASKAGGLGEQFF.

The rearrangement uses TRBV28 and TRBJ2-1, with D tentatively TRBD2 (5 bases). Germline V gene data show CDR1 as MDHEN and CDR2 as SYDVKM. The CDR3 runs 16 residues. V lost 6 bases to trimming and J lost 7 bases, with 22 bases between them. In DNA form, the CDR3 reads TGTGCCAGCAGCCAATCCGGAGGTCTAGTAAGAAATGAGCAGTTCTTC. Residues: CASSQSGGLVRNEQFF.

The rearrangement uses TRBV7-9 and TRBJ2-1; 12 nucleotides agree with TRBD2. V lost 4 bases to trimming and J lost 8 bases; unmatched junction nucleotides: 9. Per the germline V gene, CDR1 is SEHNR and CDR2 is FQNEAQ (reference sequence). CDR3 length equals 16 residues. The CDR3 DNA is TGTGCCAGCAGCTCCCGACTAGCGGGAGATAACTATGAGCAGTTCTTC. This gives the protein CASSSRLAGDNYEQFF.

CDR3: CASSLGPGETQYF. The CDR3 DNA sequence: TGTGCCAGCAGCTTAGGACCGGGGGAGACCCAGTACTTC. V is TRBV7-2 and J is TRBJ2-5; perhaps TRBD2 as D (5 bases). CDR3 size: 13 residues. Germline V lookup: CDR1 SGHTA, CDR2 FQGNSA. Trimming cost V 1 base and J 5 bases, with 8 bases left between them.

The chain links TRBV11-2 to TRBJ2-7, with 13 bases matching TRBD2. This CDR3 comprises 15 residues. Trimming took 6 bases from V and 0 from J; bases not matched to a gene: 2. Looked up from germline, CDR1 is SGHAT and CDR2 is FQNNGV. The CDR3 loop is CASRLAGGSSYEQYF. The CDR3, as DNA: TGTGCCAGCAGACTAGCGGGAGGGAGCTCCTACGAGCAGTACTTC.

DNA for the CDR3: TGTGCCAGCAGCTTCCTAGGGGACAGGGGGTTAAGGCAGCCCCAGCATTTT. The encoded protein is CASSFLGDRGLRQPQHF. V and J are TRBV7-8 and TRBJ1-5; 11 bases are a match to TRBD1. Unmatched junction bases numbered 11, after V lost 3 bases and J lost 7 bases. CDR3 size: 17 residues. Germline lookup yields CDR1 SGHVS and CDR2 FQNEAQ.

The table lists this clone with a count of one. The J gene is TRBJ2-2, the V gene TRBV18; D possibly corresponds to TRBD1 (7 bases). Germline V gene data show CDR1 as KGHSH and CDR2 as LQKENI. V shed 0 bases and J shed 3 bases, with 11 bases lying between them. The CDR3 extends over 16 amino acids. CDR3 sequence: CASSPPSRGDTGELFF. The CDR3 region has the DNA TGTGCCAGCTCACCACCGAGCAGGGGGGACACCGGGGAGCTGTTTTTT.

The chain couples TRBV5-1 to TRBJ2-1; 15 nucleotides line up with TRBD2. Germline assignment: CDR1 SGHRS and CDR2 YFSETQ. Unmatched junction bases numbered 5, after V lost 1 base and J lost 6 bases. There are 17 residues in the CDR3. The CDR3 is CASSLPGTSGRSNEQFF. The CDR3 bases are TGCGCCAGCAGCTTGCCCGGGACTAGCGGGAGGTCCAATGAGCAGTTCTTC.